This TCR beta chain was obtained from a study of T-cell memory formation after mild COVID-19 (dated by TCRdb to 2020 to 2022). Study-wide context: Most TCR sequence clusters were specific to one of the two donors. Two young, previously healthy adult volunteers made up the cohort, one male and one female. In two donors, T-cell clones that expanded and contracted after mild COVID-19 were followed by sequencing TCRalpha and TCRbeta repertoires longitudinally.

V sheds 7 bases and J sheds 10 bases, leaving 20 bases between their ends. There are 15 amino acids in the CDR3, from cysteine to phenylalanine inclusive. Only the CDR3 region is kept as DNA, spanning 45 bases read in frame from base 1. The germline V gene provides CDR1 SNHLY and CDR2 FYNNEI. Study-wide findings and limitations: Only a couple of mild cases were covered by the study, and larger cohorts that include severe cases with pre-infection samples were considered necessary. Some responding clones were found in pre-infection memory, which suggests that pre-existing cross-reactive memory T cells took part in the SARS-CoV-2 response. Contracting CD4+ clones turned up mainly in the CM and EM memory subsets, whereas EMRA was where CD8+ clones were enriched. Clones that contracted from day 15 to 85 showed balanced CD4/CD8 phenotypes, whereas a second wave of clones that expanded from day 15 to 37 leaned towards CD4+. SARS-CoV-2 specificity of the second-wave clones peaking on day 37 was not confirmed.

PBMCs were isolated by Ficoll-Paque density gradient centrifugation. The listed sequencing device is Illumina NovaSeq 6000. cDNA libraries for TCRalpha and TCRbeta were prepared by 5'RACE using constant-segment primers, with sample barcodes and unique molecular identifiers added. RNA was extracted from every sample with Trizol reagent. The libraries were amplified in two PCR steps, and the second step added a second sample barcode and Illumina TruSeq adapters. Libraries were sequenced on an Illumina NovaSeq with 2 x 150 bp paired-end reads. The paper's processing steps were these. Demultiplexing of reads and collapsing into UMI-guided consensus sequences were performed with migec v1.2.7. Using mixcr v2.1.11, the UMI consensuses were aligned to TRA and TRB V and J templates and assembled into clonotypes. Expanded or contracted clonotypes were those called significant by both edgeR and NoisET, with noise models trained on biological replicates. For edgeR calls, a false discovery rate-adjusted p below 0.01 and a log2 fold-change threshold of 1 were applied. As an exploratory analysis of dynamics, PCA with hierarchical clustering was applied to max-normalized trajectories of the 1000 most abundant clonotypes. Each responding clone was given a CD4 or CD8 phenotype based on the CD4+ and CD8+ repertoires, which had been sequenced separately. The raw public reads went through TCRdb reprocessing: fastp at Q25, MiXCR clone calling, in-frame beta chains kept. One record per CDR3 amino acid sequence lists the most common genes and DNA. The V and J calls were determined by TCRdb, not by the authors. The sample includes under 90,000 distinct CDR3 sequences, with roughly 14% observed a single time. The top ten hold about a third of the sample.

This clonotype came up a few times. Its antigen target is currently unknown. No base quality values were provided; no much bigger clone lies one nucleotide off. The clonotype originates from an adult woman who had mild COVID-19 (a few samples of this study predate the infection). The sample titles of this study are shuffled in the database, so cell type and time point are left out; the donor was told from shared clones. The material sequenced was PBMCs or a T cell subset sorted from them (not recorded which). The rearrangement combines TRBV2 with TRBJ1-6, with TRBD1 tentatively as D gene (6 bases match). The nucleotides read TGTGCCAGCATTGGGTACAGGGAGGATGGATCACCCCTCCACTTT. Its coded protein is CASIGYREDGSPLHF.